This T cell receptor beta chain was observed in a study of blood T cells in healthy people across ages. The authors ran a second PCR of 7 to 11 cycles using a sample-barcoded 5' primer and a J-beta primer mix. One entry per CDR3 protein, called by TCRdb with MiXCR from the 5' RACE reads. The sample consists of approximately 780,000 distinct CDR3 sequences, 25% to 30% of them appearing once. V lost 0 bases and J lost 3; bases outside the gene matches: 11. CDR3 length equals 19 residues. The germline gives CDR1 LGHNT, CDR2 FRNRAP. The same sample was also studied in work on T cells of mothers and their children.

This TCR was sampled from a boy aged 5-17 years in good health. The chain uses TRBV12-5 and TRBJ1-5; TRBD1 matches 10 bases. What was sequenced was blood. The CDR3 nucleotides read TGTGCTAGTGGTTTGGTAGGGGCGGGGGACAGGGGATTCAATCAGCCCCAGCATTTT. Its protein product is CASGLVGAGDRGFNQPQHF.